The count of the clone carrying this T cell receptor beta chain is one. The data belong to a study of CD8 T cells in Susac syndrome. Reverse transcription of about 0.45 to 1 ug RNA was performed with random hexamers. The authors amplified TCR beta CDR3 across 54 Vbeta and 13 Jbeta using immunoSEQ multiplex PCR. MiXCR, run by TCRdb on the immunoSEQ multiplex PCR reads, gives a single entry per CDR3 protein. There are hundreds of thousands of distinct CDR3 sequences in the sample; over 85% occur only once, and 0.065% to 0.08% lies in the top ten. Sequencing targeted TCR beta in T cells from blood (CD8+ and CD4+). TEMRA cells were enriched by FACS, and CD4+ and CD8+ T cells were negatively isolated. The clonotype was recovered from a human donor with multiple sclerosis. Input material: CD4+ T cells from PBMCs.

DNA for the CDR3: TGCGCCAGCAGCTTAAGCGGGCCAGGAATTGAGACCCAGTACTTC. It specifies CASSLSGPGIETQYF. The chain employs TRBV5-1 and TRBJ2-5; tentative D call: TRBD2 (6 bases). There are 15 residues in the CDR3. Trimming left V 2 bases short and J 5 bases short, with 16 bases between. From germline, CDR1 is SGHRS and CDR2 YFSETQ.